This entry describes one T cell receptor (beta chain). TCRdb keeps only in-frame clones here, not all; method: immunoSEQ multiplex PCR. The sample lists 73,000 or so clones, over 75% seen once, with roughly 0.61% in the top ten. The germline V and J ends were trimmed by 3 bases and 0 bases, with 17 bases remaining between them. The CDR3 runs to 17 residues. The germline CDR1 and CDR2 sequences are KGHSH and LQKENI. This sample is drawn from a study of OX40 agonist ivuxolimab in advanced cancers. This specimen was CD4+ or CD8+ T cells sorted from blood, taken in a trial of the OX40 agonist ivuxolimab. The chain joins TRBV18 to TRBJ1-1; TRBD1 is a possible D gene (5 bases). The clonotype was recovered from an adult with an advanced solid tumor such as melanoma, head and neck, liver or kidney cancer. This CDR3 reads CASSPRGVDPMNTEAFF. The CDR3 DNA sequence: TGTGCCAGCTCACCTCGAGGGGTAGACCCAATGAACACTGAAGCTTTCTTT.